These 26 T cell receptor beta chains originate from one sample sequenced in a study of T cell responses to AZD1222 COVID-19 vaccine. Data came from immunoSEQ multiplex PCR; TCRdb stores just in-frame clones and leaves some out. Of 140,000 or so clones listed, about 86% are singletons. The sample was peripheral blood, taken 28 days after the second AZD1222 dose. The receptors here all came from an adult who received the AZD1222 COVID-19 vaccine.

The rearrangement joins TRBV6-5 to TRBJ2-7; the match to TRBD1 covers 10 bases. This CDR3 contains 14 residues. Per germline, CDR1 MNHEY and CDR2 SVGAGI. With 5 bases clipped from V and 6 bases from J, the junction kept 7 bases outside the gene matches. The CDR3 reads CASSITTGGGEQYF. In DNA form, the CDR3 reads TGTGCCAGCAGTATTACGACAGGGGGCGGCGAGCAGTACTTC.

This chain uses TRBV20-1 with TRBJ2-5; D not resolved. CDR1 DFQATT and CDR2 SNEGSKA come from the germline V gene (reference sequence). The CDR3 contains 11 residues. V was clipped by 0 bases and J by 5 bases, with 4 bases between them. CDR3 nucleotides: TGCAGTGCTAGAGAAACGGAGACCCAGTACTTC. Translated: CSARETETQYF.

J is TRBJ2-3 and V is TRBV7-7; 9 bases are a match to TRBD2. CDR1 is SSHAT, CDR2 FNYEAQ, per germline (reference sequence). The CDR3 loop spans 15 amino acids. V lost 5 bases to trimming and J lost 3 bases; unmatched junction nucleotides: 6. The CDR3: CASSRGLAETDTQYF. CDR3 nucleotide sequence: TGTGCCAGCAGCCGGGGACTAGCAGAGACAGATACGCAGTATTTT.

The CDR3: CASSVDAGGTTDTQYF. CDR3 coding DNA: TGCGCCAGCAGCGTTGACGCGGGTGGGACCACAGATACGCAGTATTTT. The chain couples TRBV5-1 to TRBJ2-3; D possibly uses TRBD1 or TRBD2 (5 bases each). Germline V gene sequence: CDR1 SGHRS, CDR2 YFSETQ. CDR3 size: 16 residues. The V end lost 4 bases, the J end lost 2 bases, and 17 bases lay between the germline ends.

V and J are TRBV12-3 or TRBV12-4 and TRBJ1-2, with D perhaps matching TRBD1 (5 bases). Trimming pared 3 bases from V and 8 bases from J, leaving 10 bases between. The CDR3 sequence is 12 residues long. The CDR3 here is CASSLGHWGYTF. CDR3 coding DNA: TGTGCCAGCAGTTTGGGGCATTGGGGCTACACCTTC.

This CDR3 is CASSRMATADTQYF. The CDR3 region has the DNA TGTGCCAGCAGTAGGATGGCTACCGCGGATACGCAGTATTTT. The chain carries TRBV25-1 and TRBJ2-3; D call uncertain. Germline loops: CDR1 MGHDK, CDR2 SYGVNS. The CDR3 covers 14 residues. V was trimmed by 5 bases and J by 6 bases, leaving 15 bases between them.

The genes are TRBV28 and TRBJ1-2, with TRBD1 matching over 7 bases. This CDR3 has 13 amino acids. The germline gives CDR1 MDHEN, CDR2 SYDVKM. V lost 6 bases to trimming and J lost 5 bases; unmatched junction nucleotides: 6. CDR3 coding DNA: TGTGCCAGCAGCCAAGACAGGGCGTATGGCTACACCTTC. This translates into CASSQDRAYGYTF.

The chain joins TRBV30 to TRBJ1-4, with D uncertain. The CDR3 loop spans 14 amino acids. Germline CDR1 is GTSNPN and CDR2 is SVGIG (reference sequence). V dropped 3 bases and J dropped 0 bases, with 8 bases sitting between them. The CDR3: CAWRTKATNEKLFF. The CDR3 bases are TGTGCCTGGAGGACCAAAGCAACTAATGAAAAACTGTTTTTT.

This chain joins TRBV4-1 and TRBJ2-3; D uncertain. CDR1 and CDR2 from the germline V gene are MGHRA and YSYEKL. Trimming left V 2 bases short and J 1 base short, with 19 bases between. This CDR3 is 18 amino acids long. CDR3 coding DNA: TGCGCCAGCAGCCAAAGCCGATCCTCGGGCAGCCGCACAGATACGCAGTATTTT. It encodes CASSQSRSSGSRTDTQYF.

This clone was detected only once. CDR3 region: CASSLGPGNEQFF. The CDR3 DNA is TGCGCCAGCAGCTTGGGACCGGGTAATGAGCAGTTCTTC. The V and J genes are TRBV5-1 and TRBJ2-1; D not certain. V lost 0 bases and J 7 bases, leaving 8 bases between the germline ends. Per the germline V gene, CDR1 is SGHRS and CDR2 is YFSETQ. The CDR3 is 13 residues long.

J is TRBJ2-2 and V is TRBV7-8; 15 nucleotides agree with TRBD2. The J segment lost 3 bases and the V segment lost 0 bases, leaving 8 bases of the junction unmatched. The CDR3 totals 20 residues. Looked up from germline, CDR1 is SGHVS and CDR2 is FQNEAQ. CDR3 residues: CASSLAPGLAGGRDTGELFF. The CDR3 nucleotides read TGTGCCAGCAGCTTAGCGCCGGGACTAGCGGGAGGAAGAGACACCGGGGAGCTGTTTTTT.

The chain carries TRBV27 and TRBJ1-6, with D unresolved. CDR3 size: 12 residues. Trimming stripped 2 bases from V and 8 bases from J, with 4 bases between. Germline V gene lookup returns CDR1 MNHEY and CDR2 SMNVEV (reference sequence). For the CDR3, the DNA is TGTGCCAGCAGTTTACCTCATTCACCCCTCCACTTT. Translation: CASSLPHSPLHF.

The chain carries TRBV29-1 and TRBJ2-2; D ambiguous. V lost 6 bases and J 0 bases, leaving 11 bases between the germline ends. The CDR3 runs to 14 residues. CDR1 and CDR2 from the germline V gene are SQVTM and ANQGSEA. The CDR3 DNA reads as TGCAGCGTCCCGGGCCCTACGAACACCGGGGAGCTGTTTTTT. Translating gives CSVPGPTNTGELFF.

This clone showed up just a few times. CDR3 coding DNA: TGTGCCAGCCGGGAGGGTTCAAGTCATCAGCCCCAGCATTTT. Encoded protein: CASREGSSHQPQHF. The J gene is TRBJ1-5, the V gene TRBV6-5; D ambiguous. CDR3 length: 14 residues. CDR1 MNHEY and CDR2 SVGAGI come from the germline V gene. Trimming left V 8 bases short and J 5 bases short, with 16 bases between.

V and J are TRBV12-3 or TRBV12-4 and TRBJ1-6; no reliable D call. There are 12 residues in the CDR3. The V gene lost 6 bases and the J gene lost 9 bases, with 9 bases spanning the gap. CDR3 region: CASSWGFSPLHF. CDR3 coding DNA: TGTGCCAGCAGCTGGGGATTTTCACCCCTCCACTTT.

The CDR3, as DNA: TGTGCCTTCCAAGAGGGGGGGTCCTACAATGAGCAGTTCTTC. Residues: CAFQEGGSYNEQFF. This chain connects TRBV30 to TRBJ2-1; maybe TRBD2 (7 bases). The CDR3 loop spans 14 amino acids. CDR1 and CDR2 from the germline V gene are GTSNPN and SVGIG (reference sequence). V shed 7 bases and J shed 1 base, with 14 bases lying between them.

The DNA of the CDR3 is TGTGCCAGCTCACCACCGGTGGGAAACACCATATATTTT. This translates into CASSPPVGNTIYF. J is TRBJ1-3 and V is TRBV18; no firm D call. CDR1 and CDR2 from the germline V gene are KGHSH and LQKENI. Trimming cost V 0 bases and J 4 bases, with 4 bases left between them. CDR3 length equals 13 residues. Looking up the rest from reference TRBV18 and TRBJ1-3 gives the full variable domain: NAGVMQNPRHLVRRRGQEARLRCSPMKGHSHVYWYRQLPEEGLKFMVYLQKENIIDESGMPKERFSAEFPKEGPSILRIQQVVRGDSAAYFCASSPPVGNTIYFGEGSWLTVV.

The rearrangement joins TRBV28 to TRBJ1-6; 7 bases are a match to TRBD1. In germline, CDR1 is MDHEN, CDR2 SYDVKM. The CDR3 spans 12 residues. Unmatched junction bases numbered 5, after V lost 8 bases and J lost 10 bases. CDR3 region: CASRQGRSPLHF. DNA of the CDR3: TGTGCCAGCCGACAGGGACGGTCACCCCTCCACTTT.

This clone was seen just once. The sample carries other DNA sequences with the same CDR3. The gene calls are TRBV5-1 and TRBJ2-5; D gene uncertain. The CDR3 length is 11 residues. From germline, CDR1 is SGHRS and CDR2 YFSETQ. Trimming cost V 3 bases and J 1 base, with 1 base left between them. CDR3 sequence reads: CASSSQETQYF. The CDR3 DNA sequence: TGCGCCAGCAGCTCCCAAGAGACCCAGTACTTC.

The genes are TRBV7-2 and TRBJ2-7, with D maybe TRBD2 (6 bases). Germline assignment: CDR1 SGHTA and CDR2 FQGNSA. Trimming removed 0 bases at V and 3 bases at J, with 12 bases between. This CDR3 contains 15 residues. In DNA, the CDR3 is TGTGCCAGCAGCTTAGCGGGGGGATTCATCTACGAGCAGTACTTC. This gives the protein CASSLAGGFIYEQYF. The complete variable domain, with remaining parts taken from reference TRBV7-2 and TRBJ2-7, reads GAGVSQSPSNKVTEKGKDVELRCDPISGHTALYWYRQSLGQGLEFLIYFQGNSAPDKSGLPSDRFSAERTGGSVSTLTIQRTQQEDSAVYLCASSLAGGFIYEQYFGPGTRLTVT.

The chain couples TRBV28 to TRBJ1-3, with a weak D call TRBD1 (5 bases). The V gene's germline CDR1 is MDHEN and CDR2 SYDVKM. This CDR3 has 16 residues. Trimming took off 5 bases at V and 0 bases at J, with 14 bases between the two ends. CDR3 sequence reads: CASSPPTAASGNTIYF. CDR3 DNA sequence: TGTGCCAGCAGTCCGCCGACAGCGGCCTCTGGAAACACCATATATTTT.

J is TRBJ1-2 and V is TRBV20-1; D is ambiguous. Germline assignment: CDR1 DFQATT and CDR2 SNEGSKA (reference sequence). The CDR3 contains 11 residues. The V end lost 0 bases, the J end lost 5 bases, and 4 bases lay between the germline ends. CDR3 sequence: CSARDQYGYTF. The CDR3 DNA is TGCAGTGCTAGAGATCAATATGGCTACACCTTC.

The chain recombines TRBV9 with TRBJ2-2; no clear D gene. V was trimmed by 0 bases and J by 4 bases, leaving 7 bases between them. Per germline, CDR1 SGDLS and CDR2 YYNGEE. The CDR3 has 14 amino acids. CDR3 loop: CASSVGLSTGELFF. The CDR3 region has the DNA TGTGCCAGCAGCGTAGGGCTGAGCACCGGGGAGCTGTTTTTT.

The chain links TRBV29-1 to TRBJ2-5; D is unclear. CDR1 and CDR2 (germline): SQVTM, ANQGSEA. This CDR3 contains 14 residues. Trimming removed 4 bases from V and 1 base from J, with 13 bases in between. CDR3 in amino acids: CSVVGSWFQETQYF. The CDR3 DNA follows: TGCAGCGTTGTAGGTTCGTGGTTCCAAGAGACCCAGTACTTC.

This clone has a handful of counts. The gene calls are TRBV6-5 and TRBJ1-5; 8 bases agree with TRBD1. This CDR3 region has 14 residues. Trimming at V came to 6 bases and at J to 3 bases, leaving 4 bases not matched to a gene. Germline CDR1 is MNHEY and CDR2 is SVGAGI. The CDR3 DNA sequence: TGTGCCAGCAGGCGGACAGGGCCCAATCAGCCCCAGCATTTT. It translates to CASRRTGPNQPQHF.

The chain employs TRBV7-2 and TRBJ1-2; D possibly corresponds to TRBD1 (6 bases). There are 14 residues in the CDR3. Trimming removed 5 bases from V and 2 bases from J, with 12 bases in between. Germline assignment: CDR1 SGHTA and CDR2 FQGNSA. CDR3 DNA sequence: TGTGCCAGCAGCGATTACGGACAGAACTATGGCTACACCTTC. As protein: CASSDYGQNYGYTF.